This T cell receptor (beta chain) was profiled in a study of T-cell memory formation after mild COVID-19. MiXCR was run by TCRdb on the 5' RACE reads, yielding one entry per CDR3 protein. Here the sample spans 92,000 or so distinct CDR3 sequences, about 13% being singletons. The CDR3 has 15 residues. Germline V lookup: CDR1 MNHNS, CDR2 SASEGT. J was trimmed by 1 base and V by 5 bases; bases with no gene match: 6. This TCR was recovered from an adult woman who had mild COVID-19 (a few samples of this study predate the infection). Cell type and time point are not known. The material sequenced was PBMCs or a T cell subset sorted from them (not recorded which). This chain joins TRBV6-1 and TRBJ2-3; 7 bases match TRBD1. CDR3 sequence reads: CASSLTGAGTDTQYF. DNA of the CDR3: TGTGCCAGCAGTCTCACAGGGGCCGGCACAGATACGCAGTATTTT.